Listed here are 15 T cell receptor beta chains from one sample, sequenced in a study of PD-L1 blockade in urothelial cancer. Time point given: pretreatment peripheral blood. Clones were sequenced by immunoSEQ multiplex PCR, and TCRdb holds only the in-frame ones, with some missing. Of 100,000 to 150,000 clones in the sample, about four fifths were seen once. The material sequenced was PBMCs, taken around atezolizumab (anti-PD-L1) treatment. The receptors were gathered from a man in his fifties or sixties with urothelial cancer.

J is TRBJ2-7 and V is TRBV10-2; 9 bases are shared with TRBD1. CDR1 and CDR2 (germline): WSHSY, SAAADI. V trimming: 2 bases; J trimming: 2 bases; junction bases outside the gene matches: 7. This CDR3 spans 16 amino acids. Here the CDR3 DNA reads TGCGCCAGCAGTGAGCCGGTTCGGGACAGGGCCTACGAGCAGTACTTC. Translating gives CASSEPVRDRAYEQYF.

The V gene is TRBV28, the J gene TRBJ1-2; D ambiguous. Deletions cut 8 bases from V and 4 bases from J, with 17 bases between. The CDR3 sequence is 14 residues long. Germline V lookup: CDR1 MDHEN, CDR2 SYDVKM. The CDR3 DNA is TGTGCCAGCGCGGGTAGTCGGTCCTCCTATGGCTACACCTTC. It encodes CASAGSRSSYGYTF.

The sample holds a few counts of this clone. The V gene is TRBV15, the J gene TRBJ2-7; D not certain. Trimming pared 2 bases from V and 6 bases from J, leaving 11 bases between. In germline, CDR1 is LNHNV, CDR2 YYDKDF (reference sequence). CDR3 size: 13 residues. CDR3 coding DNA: TGTGCCACCAGCAGAAACCAAAACTCCGAGCAGTACTTC. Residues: CATSRNQNSEQYF.

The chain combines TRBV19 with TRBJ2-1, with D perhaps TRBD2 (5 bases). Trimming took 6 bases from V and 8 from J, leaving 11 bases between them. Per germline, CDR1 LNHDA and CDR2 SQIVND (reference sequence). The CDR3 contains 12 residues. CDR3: CASSLLRDEQFF. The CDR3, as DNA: TGTGCCAGTAGCCTACTGAGGGATGAGCAGTTCTTC.

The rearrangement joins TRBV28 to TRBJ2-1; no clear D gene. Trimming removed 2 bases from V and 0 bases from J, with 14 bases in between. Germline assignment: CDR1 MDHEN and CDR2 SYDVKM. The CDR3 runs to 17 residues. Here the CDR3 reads CASSLTWVRSSYNEQFF. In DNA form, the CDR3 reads TGTGCCAGCAGTTTAACGTGGGTCCGGAGCTCCTACAATGAGCAGTTCTTC. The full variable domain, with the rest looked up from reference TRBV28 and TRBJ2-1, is DVKVTQSSRYLVKRTGEKVFLECVQDMDHENMFWYRQDPGLGLRLIYFSYDVKMKEKGDIPEGYSVSREKKERFSLILESASTNQTSMYLCASSLTWVRSSYNEQFFGPGTRLTVL.

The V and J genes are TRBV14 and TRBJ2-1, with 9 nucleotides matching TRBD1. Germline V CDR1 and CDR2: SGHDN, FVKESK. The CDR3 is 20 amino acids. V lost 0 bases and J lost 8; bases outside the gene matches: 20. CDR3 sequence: CASSQDVPPVNRGPQYEQFF. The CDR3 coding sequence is TGTGCCAGCAGCCAAGATGTCCCCCCCGTTAACAGGGGGCCACAGTATGAGCAGTTCTTC.

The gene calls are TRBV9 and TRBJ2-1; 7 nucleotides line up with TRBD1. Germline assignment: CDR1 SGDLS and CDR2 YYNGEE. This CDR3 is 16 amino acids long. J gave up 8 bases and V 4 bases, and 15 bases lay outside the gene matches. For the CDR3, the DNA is TGTGCCAGCAGCCCTTGGGCGACAGGGAACGCGTATGAGCAGTTCTTC. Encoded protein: CASSPWATGNAYEQFF.

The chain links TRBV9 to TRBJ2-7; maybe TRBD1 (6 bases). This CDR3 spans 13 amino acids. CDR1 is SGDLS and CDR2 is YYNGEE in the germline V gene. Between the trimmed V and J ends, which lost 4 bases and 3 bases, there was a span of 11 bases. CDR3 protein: CASSNRVGYEQYF. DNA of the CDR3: TGTGCCAGCAGCAACAGGGTAGGCTACGAGCAGTACTTC.

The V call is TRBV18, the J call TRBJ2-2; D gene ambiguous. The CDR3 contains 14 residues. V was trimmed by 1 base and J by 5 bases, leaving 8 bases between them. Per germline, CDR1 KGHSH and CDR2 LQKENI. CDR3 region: CASSPRSVTGELFF. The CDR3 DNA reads TGTGCCAGCTCACCACGGTCAGTTACCGGGGAGCTGTTTTTT.

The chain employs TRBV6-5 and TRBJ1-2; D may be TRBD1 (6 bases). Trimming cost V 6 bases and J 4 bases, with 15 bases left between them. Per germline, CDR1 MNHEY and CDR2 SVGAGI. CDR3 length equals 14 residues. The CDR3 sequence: CASSNRDGIYGYTF. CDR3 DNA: TGTGCCAGCAGCAACAGGGACGGCATCTATGGCTACACCTTC.

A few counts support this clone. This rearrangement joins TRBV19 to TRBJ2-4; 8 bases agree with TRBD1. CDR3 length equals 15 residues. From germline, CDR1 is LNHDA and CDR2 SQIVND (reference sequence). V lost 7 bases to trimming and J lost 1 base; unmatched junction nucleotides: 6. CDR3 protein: CASTATGVAKNIQYF. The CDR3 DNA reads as TGTGCCAGTACCGCGACAGGGGTGGCCAAAAACATTCAGTACTTC.

The CDR3 reads CATSREYVSQPQHF. The CDR3 DNA is TGTGCCACCAGCAGAGAGTACGTTAGTCAGCCCCAGCATTTT. V is TRBV15 and J is TRBJ1-5; D is uncertain. V gave up 0 bases and J gave up 6 bases, with 9 bases separating them. The germline V gene has CDR1 LNHNV and CDR2 YYDKDF (reference sequence). This CDR3 has 14 residues.

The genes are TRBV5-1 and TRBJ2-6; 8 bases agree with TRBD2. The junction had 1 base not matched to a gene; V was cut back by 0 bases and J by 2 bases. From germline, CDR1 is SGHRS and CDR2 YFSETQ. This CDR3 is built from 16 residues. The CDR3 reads CASSLGSGAGANVLTF. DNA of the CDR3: TGCGCCAGCAGCTTGGGTAGCGGGGCTGGGGCCAACGTCCTGACTTTC. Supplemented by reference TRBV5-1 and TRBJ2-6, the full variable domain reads KAGVTQTPRYLIKTRGQQVTLSCSPISGHRSVSWYQQTPGQGLQFLFEYFSETQRNKGNFPGRFSGRQFSNSRSEMNVSTLELGDSALYLCASSLGSGAGANVLTFGAGSRLTVL.

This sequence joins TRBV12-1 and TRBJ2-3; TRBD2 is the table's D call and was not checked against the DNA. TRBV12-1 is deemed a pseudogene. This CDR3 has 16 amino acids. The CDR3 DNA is TGTGCCAGCAGCCCCTCGACTAGCGGCTCACAAGATACGCAGTATTTT. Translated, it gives CASSPSTSGSQDTQYF.

CDR3 nucleotide sequence: TGTGCCAGCAGCGCGGGACCGAATAATCAGCCCCAGCATTTT. This translates into CASSAGPNNQPQHF. V is TRBV11-2 and J is TRBJ1-5; possible D gene TRBD1, 5 bases. Germline V gene sequence: CDR1 SGHAT, CDR2 FQNNGV. The CDR3 contains 14 residues. V was pared by 5 bases and J by 4 bases, with 12 bases between.